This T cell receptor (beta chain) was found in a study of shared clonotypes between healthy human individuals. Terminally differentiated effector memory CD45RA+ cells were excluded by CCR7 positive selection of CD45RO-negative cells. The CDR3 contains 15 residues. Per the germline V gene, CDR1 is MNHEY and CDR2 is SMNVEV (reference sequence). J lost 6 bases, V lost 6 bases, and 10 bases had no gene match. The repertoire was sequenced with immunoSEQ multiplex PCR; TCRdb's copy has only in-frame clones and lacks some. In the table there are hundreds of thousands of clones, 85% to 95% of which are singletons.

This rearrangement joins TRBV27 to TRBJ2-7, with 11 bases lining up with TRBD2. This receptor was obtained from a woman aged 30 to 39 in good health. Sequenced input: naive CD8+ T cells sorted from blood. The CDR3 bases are TGTGCCAGCAGCCCACTAGCGGGAGTTTTGGGCGAGCAGTACTTC. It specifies CASSPLAGVLGEQYF.